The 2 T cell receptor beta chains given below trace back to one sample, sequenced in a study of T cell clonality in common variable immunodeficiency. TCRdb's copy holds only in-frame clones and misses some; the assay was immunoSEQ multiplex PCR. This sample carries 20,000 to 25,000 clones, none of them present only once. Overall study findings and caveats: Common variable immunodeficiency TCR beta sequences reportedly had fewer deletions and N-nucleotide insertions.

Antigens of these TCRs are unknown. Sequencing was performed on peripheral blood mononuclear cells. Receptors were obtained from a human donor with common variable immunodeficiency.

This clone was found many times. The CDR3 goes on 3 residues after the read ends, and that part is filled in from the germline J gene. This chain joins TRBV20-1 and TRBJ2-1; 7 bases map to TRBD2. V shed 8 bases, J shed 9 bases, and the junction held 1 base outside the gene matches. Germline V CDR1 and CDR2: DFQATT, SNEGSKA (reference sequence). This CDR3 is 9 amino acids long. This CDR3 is CSSGGEQFF. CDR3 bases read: TGCAGTTCGGGGGGTGAG.

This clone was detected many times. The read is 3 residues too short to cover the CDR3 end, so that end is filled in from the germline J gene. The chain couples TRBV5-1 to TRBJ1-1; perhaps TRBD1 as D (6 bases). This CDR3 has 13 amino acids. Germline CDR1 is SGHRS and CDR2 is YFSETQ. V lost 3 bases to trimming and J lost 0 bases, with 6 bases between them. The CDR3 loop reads CASSYRVNTEAFF. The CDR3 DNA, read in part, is TGCGCCAGCAGCTACAGGGTGAACACTGAA.